Each of the 23 T cell receptor beta chains below was sequenced from the same sample in a study of T cell repertoires in cytomegalovirus infection. Which antigens these TCRs recognize remains unknown. One entry per CDR3 protein, called by TCRdb with MiXCR from the reads. The table lists approximately 89,000 distinct CDR3 sequences, about 29% of them singletons. Sequenced material: CD8+ T cells from cultured PBMCs, taken from culture after CMV antigen stimulation. Source of these receptors: a human donor in good health (CMV status not recorded). Some clones in this sample may be carry-over from other donors' samples.

This clonotype was counted a few times. The V call is TRBV12-3 or TRBV12-4, the J call TRBJ1-4; D may be TRBD1 (5 bases). V lost 2 bases to trimming and J lost 6 bases, with 13 bases between them. The CDR3 length is 15 residues. The CDR3 coding sequence is TGTGCCAGCAGTTTAAGGGCAGGGACCGATGAAAAACTGTTTTTT. Amino acid sequence: CASSLRAGTDEKLFF.

The chain combines TRBV2 with TRBJ1-1, with TRBD1 as a possible D gene (5 bases). This CDR3 contains 13 residues. V was shortened by 7 bases and J by 1 base, with 10 bases between the two germline ends. Germline V gene sequence: CDR1 SNHLY, CDR2 FYNNEI. DNA of the CDR3: TGTGCCAGCACCTTGGGACGGAACACTGAAGCTTTCTTT. The encoded protein is CASTLGRNTEAFF.

The rearrangement joins TRBV2 to TRBJ1-3; D is unresolved. The CDR3 loop spans 14 amino acids. V was shortened by 8 bases and J by 0 bases, with 11 bases between the two germline ends. Germline lookup yields CDR1 SNHLY and CDR2 FYNNEI. Written as DNA, the CDR3 is TGTGCCAGCTCCCCCCGGGGCTCTGGAAACACCATATATTTT. This gives the protein CASSPRGSGNTIYF.

This clonotype was observed a few times. The gene calls are TRBV27 and TRBJ2-5; a possible D gene is TRBD1 (6 bases). The CDR3 runs to 14 residues. Germline assignment: CDR1 MNHEY and CDR2 SMNVEV (reference sequence). Deletions cut 6 bases from V and 0 bases from J, with 11 bases between. CDR3 sequence (DNA): TGTGCCAGCAGGGGACAAAAGTACCAAGAGACCCAGTACTTC. Its translation is CASRGQKYQETQYF.

The chain has TRBV28 and TRBJ2-1, with D possibly TRBD2 on 6 matching bases. This CDR3 has 16 residues. The germline CDR1 and CDR2 sequences are MDHEN and SYDVKM. Trimming removed 5 bases from V and 8 bases from J, with 22 bases in between. CDR3 in amino acids: CASSTTLAGWLDEQFF. CDR3 nucleotide sequence: TGTGCCAGCAGTACCACCCTCGCGGGGTGGTTAGATGAGCAGTTCTTC.

The V call is TRBV3-1, the J call TRBJ2-2; D is possibly TRBD2 (6 bases). The V end lost 2 bases, the J end lost 4 bases, and 11 bases lay between the germline ends. Germline V CDR1 and CDR2: LGHDT, YNNKEL (reference sequence). This CDR3 has 15 residues. For the CDR3, the DNA is TGTGCCAGCAGCCAAAAGGGAGGCGGCACCGGGGAGCTGTTTTTT. Translation gives CASSQKGGGTGELFF.

This clonotype was seen many times. The V gene is TRBV7-2, the J gene TRBJ1-2; TRBD1 might be the D (5 bases). The CDR3 is made up of 15 amino acids. Trimming shortened V by 5 bases and J by 6 bases, and 19 bases separated the two germline ends. The germline V gene encodes CDR1 SGHTA and CDR2 FQGNSA. CDR3 region: CASSPTPGRENGYTF. CDR3 nucleotides: TGTGCCAGCAGCCCAACCCCAGGGCGAGAGAATGGCTACACCTTC.

In this sample, this clonotype turned up many times. The J gene is TRBJ1-1, the V gene TRBV7-6, with D possibly matching TRBD1 (5 bases). V lost 10 bases and J lost 1, with 19 bases in between. This CDR3 is 15 amino acids long. Germline V CDR1 and CDR2: SGHVS, FNYEAQ. The DNA of the CDR3 is TGTGCCACCTCGGACGGCGGGGGGTGGAACACTGAAGCTTTCTTT. Its protein is CATSDGGGWNTEAFF.

This clonotype appeared a few times. The V and J genes are TRBV4-1 and TRBJ2-2, with a weak D call TRBD2 (6 bases). CDR3 length: 12 residues. V lost 8 bases and J lost 4, with 8 bases in between. Germline CDR1 is MGHRA and CDR2 is YSYEKL. The CDR3 region is CASGGLTGELFF. Here the CDR3 DNA reads TGCGCCAGCGGAGGGCTCACCGGGGAGCTGTTTTTT.

This clonotype was counted at least ten times. The chain carries TRBV12-3 or TRBV12-4 and TRBJ2-5, with D possibly TRBD1 on 6 matching bases. CDR3 length equals 20 residues. Deletions cut 3 bases from V and 5 bases from J, with 31 bases between. CDR3 protein: CASSFFPGAGRRGTSETQYF. In DNA, the CDR3 is TGTGCCAGCAGTTTCTTCCCAGGGGCAGGGCGTAGAGGTACAAGTGAGACCCAGTACTTC.

V and J are TRBV4-1 and TRBJ2-1; tentatively, D is TRBD1 or TRBD2 (5 bases each). The V end was cut by 3 bases, the J end by 2 bases, with 11 bases between. Germline V CDR1 and CDR2: MGHRA, YSYEKL. The CDR3 has 15 residues. CDR3 DNA: TGCGCCAGCAGCCAGAGTCCGGGACCCTACAATGAGCAGTTCTTC. Its protein product is CASSQSPGPYNEQFF.

This clonotype was observed a handful of times. The chain combines TRBV29-1 with TRBJ2-1; unclear D gene. Trimming left V 4 bases short and J 0 bases short, with 1 base between. Germline CDR1 is SQVTM and CDR2 is ANQGSEA. The CDR3 contains 11 residues. The CDR3 reads CSVASYNEQFF. The CDR3 DNA reads TGCAGCGTTGCCTCCTACAATGAGCAGTTCTTC.

The sample holds many counts of this clonotype. The chain combines TRBV19 with TRBJ1-5; no reliable D call. This CDR3 has 14 amino acids. V lost 1 base and J 4 bases, leaving 8 bases between the germline ends. Germline CDR1 is LNHDA and CDR2 is SQIVND (reference sequence). CDR3 coding DNA: TGTGCCAGTAGTATAGGAGGGCCGAATCAGCCCCAGCATTTT. Amino acid sequence: CASSIGGPNQPQHF. Full variable domain (missing parts from reference TRBV19 and TRBJ1-5): DGGITQSPKYLFRKEGQNVTLSCEQNLNHDAMYWYRQDPGQGLRLIYYSQIVNDFQKGDIAEGYSVSREKKESFPLTVTSAQKNPTAFYLCASSIGGPNQPQHFGDGTRLSIL.

There are a few counts of this clonotype. CDR3 sequence reads: CSARLPGDTQYF. The DNA of the CDR3 is TGCAGTGCTAGATTGCCGGGAGATACGCAGTATTTT. The chain employs TRBV20-1 and TRBJ2-3; D is ambiguous. The length of the CDR3 is 12 residues. With 2 bases removed from V and 5 bases from J, the gap between germline ends came to 8 bases. CDR1 and CDR2 from the germline V gene are DFQATT and SNEGSKA (reference sequence).

This clonotype was seen a handful of times. V gene TRBV7-9 combines with J gene TRBJ1-5, with D unresolved. CDR3 length: 12 residues. Trimming removed 3 bases at V and 4 bases at J, with 4 bases between. Germline loops: CDR1 SEHNR, CDR2 FQNEAQ (reference sequence). CDR3 DNA: TGTGCCAGCAGCTTGGAGAATCAGCCCCAGCATTTT. It is translated as CASSLENQPQHF.

The chain recombines TRBV6-1 with TRBJ1-6; no definite D call. The V end was cut by 2 bases, the J end by 7 bases, with 9 bases between. CDR1 is MNHNS, CDR2 SASEGT, per germline. The CDR3 runs 14 residues. CDR3 protein: CASSEWVVNSPLHF. Written as DNA, the CDR3 is TGTGCCAGCAGTGAATGGGTGGTAAATTCACCCCTCCACTTT.

The chain joins TRBV6-5 to TRBJ1-5; 7 bases fit TRBD1. Per germline, CDR1 MNHEY and CDR2 SVGAGI. V lost 6 bases to trimming and J lost 5 bases; unmatched junction nucleotides: 10. CDR3 length: 15 residues. The DNA of the CDR3 is TGTGCCAGCAGCCCAATTTTAGGGGGCGATCAGCCCCAGCATTTT. It is translated as CASSPILGGDQPQHF.

The V gene is TRBV6-1, the J gene TRBJ1-3; weak D call: TRBD1 (5 bases). Germline V lookup: CDR1 MNHNS, CDR2 SASEGT. Trimming took off 6 bases at V and 4 bases at J, with 22 bases between the two ends. CDR3 length equals 17 residues. CDR3 bases: TGTGCCAGCAGCCTCGCGGGGCCCCAAGATCTGGGAAACACCATATATTTT. Translated, it gives CASSLAGPQDLGNTIYF.

This clonotype was counted ten times or more. J is TRBJ1-1 and V is TRBV7-2; D call uncertain. The CDR3 consists of 13 residues. CDR1 and CDR2 (germline): SGHTA, FQGNSA. In DNA, the CDR3 is TGTGCAAAGGACGGAACATTGAACACTGAAGCTTTCTTT. Translating gives CAKDGTLNTEAFF.

This clonotype has more than one count but fewer than ten. The chain combines TRBV27 with TRBJ2-1; TRBD1 matches at 7 bases. The CDR3 sequence is 15 residues long. CDR1 is MNHEY, CDR2 SMNVEV, per germline (reference sequence). V shed 4 bases and J 1 base; nucleotides not matched to a gene: 4. The CDR3 DNA sequence: TGTGCCAGCAGTTCGATGACAGGGTCCTACAATGAGCAGTTCTTC. Translated, it gives CASSSMTGSYNEQFF.

The rearrangement joins TRBV2 to TRBJ1-5; 8 bases fit TRBD1. The CDR3 length is 14 residues. The V gene's germline CDR1 is SNHLY and CDR2 FYNNEI. V lost 4 bases and J lost 6; bases outside the gene matches: 5. This CDR3 is CASSGRGRVQPQHF. As DNA, the CDR3 is TGTGCCAGCAGTGGCAGGGGGCGCGTTCAGCCCCAGCATTTT.

This clonotype was counted between two and nine times. The J gene is TRBJ1-5, the V gene TRBV6-1; perhaps TRBD1 as D (5 bases). Trimming removed 8 bases from V and 2 bases from J, with 16 bases in between. This CDR3 is 15 amino acids long. In germline, CDR1 is MNHNS, CDR2 SASEGT. CDR3 DNA: TGTGCCAGCGGGGCGGGGCATTTGGGCAATCAGCCCCAGCATTTT. Residues: CASGAGHLGNQPQHF.

The chain is built from TRBV4-1 and TRBJ2-7; D perhaps matches TRBD2 (6 bases). The CDR3 is 16 residues long. Germline V CDR1 and CDR2: MGHRA, YSYEKL. Trimming took 0 bases from V and 2 from J, leaving 14 bases between them. In nucleotides, the CDR3 is TGCGCCAGCAGCCAAGATAACCTCGGGGGAACCTACGAGCAGTACTTC. This encodes CASSQDNLGGTYEQYF.